This T cell receptor beta chain was recovered during a study of blood T cell repertoires in COVID-19. Study-level background: Samples taken during acute and convalescent COVID-19 were collected in the United States, Italy and Spain. T cells, B-cell-depleted T cells, or PBMCs provided the cDNA or gDNA that served as material.

In the authors' workflow: Amplification from reference gene primers served as the basis for estimated nucleated cell counts. Generated by immunoSEQ multiplex PCR, the TCRdb table keeps only in-frame clones and is missing some. Clone size and V and J calls were adopted from that table, with D and trimming inferred from the DNA. Of more than 80,000 clones in the sample, 86% were seen once. CDR1 and CDR2 (germline): SEHNR, FQNEAQ (reference sequence). The length of the CDR3 is 14 residues. Sample: peripheral blood. The chain links TRBV7-9 to TRBJ1-1; 7 bases fit TRBD1. The receptor comes from a man in his fifties or sixties with active COVID-19. The CDR3 spells CTMGDRNMNTEAFF. DNA for the CDR3: TGTACCATGGGGGACAGAAACATGAACACTGAAGCTTTCTTT.